The entry below describes one T cell receptor (beta chain). This record belongs to a study of shared clonotypes between healthy human individuals. Trimming cost V 5 bases and J 6 bases, with 14 bases left between them. This CDR3 is 13 amino acids long. Germline assignment: CDR1 SGHRS and CDR2 YFSETQ. Using immunoSEQ multiplex PCR, the repertoire was profiled, and TCRdb retains in-frame clones only, with some absent. The sample carries roughly 500,000 clones, around 95% recorded once. This TCR was recovered from a woman under 40 in good health. V and J are TRBV5-1 and TRBJ1-2; D not resolved. The sample comprised naive CD4+ T cells sorted from blood. Subset meaning: CD45RA+ positively selected. The CDR3 here is CASSSGYGNGYTF. For the CDR3, the DNA is TGCGCCAGCAGTTCGGGGTACGGGAATGGCTACACCTTC.